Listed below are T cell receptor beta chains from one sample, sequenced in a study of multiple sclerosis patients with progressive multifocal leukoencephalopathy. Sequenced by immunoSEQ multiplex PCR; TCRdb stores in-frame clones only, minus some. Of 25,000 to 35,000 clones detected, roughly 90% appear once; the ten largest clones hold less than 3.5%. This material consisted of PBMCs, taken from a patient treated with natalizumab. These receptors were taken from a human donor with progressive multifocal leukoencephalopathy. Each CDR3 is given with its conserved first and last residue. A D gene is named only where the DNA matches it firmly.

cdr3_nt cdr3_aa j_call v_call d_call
TGTGCCAGCAGTGAACGGACCCTCAGGGGGGGCGAGCAGTACTTC CASSERTLRGGEQYF TRBJ2-7 TRBV25-1 .
TGTGCCAGCAGCGACAGGGGTTACGAGCAGTACTTC CASSDRGYEQYF TRBJ2-7 TRBV7-2 TRBD1
TGTGCTAGTGGTTTCCTTGGGACAGGGGATACCCCCCAGTACTTC CASGFLGTGDTPQYF TRBJ2-5 TRBV12-5 TRBD1
TGTGCCAGCTCACTCGACCGGGACAGGGCAGGTGAGCAGTTCTTC CASSLDRDRAGEQFF TRBJ2-1 TRBV18 TRBD1
TGTGCCAGCTCACCCAAAGGGGAGCCGGAAGACTTC CASSPKGEPEDF TRBJ2-7 TRBV18 .
TGTGCCAGCAGTTTAAAGGCAGGGGGCCATATTGGCAATCAGCCCCAGCATTTT CASSLKAGGHIGNQPQHF TRBJ1-5 TRBV27 TRBD1
TGTGCCAGCAGCTCCCACTACGAGCAGTACTTC CASSSHYEQYF TRBJ2-7 TRBV21-1 .
TGTGCCAGCAGCCACCGGACCTTCTATGGCTACACCTTC CASSHRTFYGYTF TRBJ1-2 TRBV14 .
TGTGCCAGCAGCGTAGGGGGCCCTAACGAGCAGTACTTC CASSVGGPNEQYF TRBJ2-7 TRBV9 .
TGTGCCAGCAAACACAATGAAAAACTGTTTTTT CASKHNEKLFF TRBJ1-4 TRBV6-1 .
TGTGCCAGCAGTTTATCGGGGACAGGGGGCTCTGAAGCTTTCTTT CASSLSGTGGSEAFF TRBJ1-1 TRBV27 TRBD1
TGTGCCAGCAGCTTAAGACCTAGCGGGAGCCTCAATGAGCAGTTCTTC CASSLRPSGSLNEQFF TRBJ2-1 TRBV9 TRBD2
TGTGCCAGTAGTATCCCGAACCGCCGGGGCCCCAATCAGCCCCAGCATTTT CASSIPNRRGPNQPQHF TRBJ1-5 TRBV19 .